This TCR beta chain emerged from a study of beta chain features in type 1 diabetes (dated by TCRdb to 2017 to 2018). Broadly, across the study: Mean age, gender distribution, total cell number and subset yield did not differ between patients and healthy donors. A total of approximately 110,000,000 sorted cells were examined across all samples, and a strong correlation was observed between cell number per subset and RNA yield. In the study, recently diagnosed type 1 diabetes patients and matched healthy donors were compared on the TCRB repertoires of their sorted circulating CD4+ T cell subsets. Regulatory and stem cell-like memory subsets were obtained from only 8 patients and about eight healthy donors, while naive and central memory subsets were obtained from all 30 or so donors. Points the paper makes about the study in general: At VDJ recombination sites, patients with type 1 diabetes made fewer insertions and deleted more nucleotides, a pattern implying thymic rearrangement abnormalities. Naive, central memory and regulatory TCRB repertoires appeared more similar among patients than among healthy donors. PCR might favor shorter templates, but patient and control samples were amplified and corrected together, so any skew would affect both groups equally. In all four CD4+ subsets, TCRB CDR3 length was moderately but significantly shorter in type 1 diabetes patients. Because cDNA rather than genomic DNA was sequenced, highly expressing activated cells could have been over-represented, although no difference in activation and CD3 levels was found between groups. HLA sub-analyses involved small numbers of individuals, so any influence of HLA type on TCRB rearrangement remained unresolved.

The entire isolated RNA was reverse transcribed using the High Capacity cDNA Reverse Transcription Kit, and thus expressed TCRB transcripts were sequenced. Deep immunoSEQ sequencing was applied to naive, central memory and regulatory T cell samples, giving an average of about 3.7 million total reads per sample. Sorted cells were lysed in RLT buffer, and RNA was extracted using DNase-treated RNeasy Micro or Mini kits according to cell number. To prevent cross-contamination, each cell subset was processed individually, whereas patient and healthy donor samples were processed jointly. Using the immunoSEQ multiplex PCR, TCRB sequences were amplified from cDNA into 87-bp fragments spanning the CDR3 region. Sequencing of the amplicons was performed on the Illumina HiSeq platform. Per the authors' processing: Synthetic template baselines were used to correct PCR bias computationally, reads within Hamming distance 2 were collapsed together, and singletons that could not be merged were discarded. Reads were aligned against IMGT to assign V, D and J genes, CDR3 length and insertions or deletions at six rearrangement sites. Within each subset, clonotype counts were normalized to sorted cell number, and only after that were true diversity and Gini coefficients computed with the tcR R package. The overlap coefficient, calculated on TCRB nucleotide sequences, was used to measure repertoire sharing. Out-of-frame TCRB sequences from naive cells were analyzed to stand in for the pre-selection repertoire. The source is immuneACCESS, and TCRdb retained only in-frame sequences with V and J called. Part of the clones is not carried over; for the studies checked, unresolved V genes explain less than half of this, and the remainder is unexplained. V and J calls and clone size are given by that table; D and trimming were obtained from the DNA. For this sample there are about 900,000 clones; roughly a sixth appear just once. Of the sample, 0.02% to 0.025% falls within the top ten clones.

From each donor, a single peripheral blood sample of about 100 mL on average was drawn into heparinised tubes. A BD FACSAria II was used to sort naive, central memory, regulatory and stem cell-like memory CD4+ T cells with a panel that included CD45RO, CCR7, CD25, CD127, CD95 and CD27. Purity was above 98% for every sorted population. Right away, PBMCs were isolated by Lymphoprep density gradient centrifugation and were stained directly, with no culture step. To minimize batch effects, samples were stained and sorted in pairs, one healthy donor with one patient per experiment. Measured from the cysteine to the phenylalanine, the CDR3 is 15 residues long. The DNA shown is the 45-base CDR3, in frame from base 1. In the germline V gene (reference sequence), CDR1 corresponds to MNHEY and CDR2 to SMNVEV. After removal of 7 bases from V and 0 bases from J, the junction retains 3 bases not matched to a gene.

In the case of this clone: Its antigen is still unknown. Nothing much larger sits one base from this clone, and base qualities are not available.

The chain couples TRBV27 to TRBJ2-5; TRBD2 fits 12 bases in the junction. The clonotype originates from a woman under 30 in good health. The material sequenced was naive CD4+ T cells from blood. Reading the label with the study, this specimen's cell subset or site is: true naive CD4+ T cells. This receptor carries the CDR3 CASTTSGRYQETQYF. The DNA sequence follows: TGTGCCAGCACTACTAGCGGGAGGTACCAAGAGACCCAGTACTTC.